Following are 13 T cell receptor beta chains from one sample sequenced in a study of OX40 agonist ivuxolimab in advanced cancers. Only in-frame clones appear in the TCRdb table, and some are missing; sequencing was by immunoSEQ multiplex PCR. The sample has about 100,000 clones; over 75% are singletons. Sequenced material: CD4+ or CD8+ T cells sorted from blood, taken in a trial of the OX40 agonist ivuxolimab. The receptor source for this set is an adult with an advanced solid tumor such as melanoma, head and neck, liver or kidney cancer.

The genes are TRBV28 and TRBJ2-5; tentative D call: TRBD2 (6 bases). Germline V CDR1 and CDR2: MDHEN, SYDVKM. The CDR3 sequence is 15 residues long. V gave up 6 bases and J gave up 5 bases, with 19 bases separating them. The CDR3 region is CASSPRRRAEETQYF. CDR3 bases: TGTGCCAGCAGCCCCAGAAGGAGGGCGGAGGAGACCCAGTACTTC.

The chain uses TRBV7-9 and TRBJ2-7; 8 bases are a match to TRBD1. CDR3 length equals 15 residues. The trim removed 5 bases at V and 0 bases at J, leaving 6 bases unmatched. Germline V gene data show CDR1 as SEHNR and CDR2 as FQNEAQ (reference sequence). The CDR3 coding sequence is TGTGCCAGCAGCCAGGACAGGGCAAGCTCCTACGAGCAGTACTTC. Amino acid sequence: CASSQDRASSYEQYF. Drawing the rest from reference TRBV7-9 and TRBJ2-7, the complete variable domain is DTGVSQNPRHKITKRGQNVTFRCDPISEHNRLYWYRQTLGQGPEFLTYFQNEAQLEKSRLLSDRFSAERPKGSFSTLEIQRTEQGDSAMYLCASSQDRASSYEQYFGPGTRLTVT.

The V call is TRBV11-2, the J call TRBJ2-1, with TRBD1 identical over 8 bases. J was trimmed by 4 bases and V by 0 bases; bases with no gene match: 5. Germline-derived CDR1 and CDR2 are SGHAT and FQNNGV. The CDR3 contains 16 residues. The CDR3 DNA reads TGTGCCAGCAGCTTAGATGAAAGACAGGGGTACAATGAGCAGTTCTTC. This codes for CASSLDERQGYNEQFF.

In its sample, this clone was seen many times. J is TRBJ1-4 and V is TRBV4-2; 7 bases line up with TRBD1. Germline values: CDR1 LGHNA, CDR2 YNFKEQ. This CDR3 has 15 amino acids. J lost 8 bases, V lost 1 base, and 7 bases had no gene match. CDR3 DNA sequence: TGTGCCAGCAGCCAAGTAGGGCCAGGGGGAGAAAAACTGTTTTTT. This encodes CASSQVGPGGEKLFF.

The chain has TRBV7-6 and TRBJ2-1; TRBD2 aligns across 10 bases. V gave up 5 bases and J gave up 8 bases; unmatched junction bases: 9. Per germline, CDR1 SGHVS and CDR2 FNYEAQ. This CDR3 has 15 residues. CDR3 in DNA: TGTGCCAGCAGCCGGTCTAGCGGGAGTGGGTATGAGCAGTTCTTC. Encoded protein: CASSRSSGSGYEQFF. The whole variable domain, remainder taken from reference TRBV7-6 and TRBJ2-1, is GAGVSQSPRYKVTKRGQDVALRCDPISGHVSLYWYRQALGQGPEFLTYFNYEAQQDKSGLPNDRFSAERPEGSISTLTIQRTEQRDSAMYRCASSRSSGSGYEQFFGPGTRLTVL.

Points on this clone: The same CDR3 is also encoded by other DNA sequences in this sample. For the CDR3, the DNA is TGTGCCAGCAGTGAAAGGTTCTCTGGAAACACCATATATTTT. This gives the protein CASSERFSGNTIYF. The chain links TRBV6-1 to TRBJ1-3; D unresolved. V gave up 2 bases and J gave up 0 bases, with 5 bases separating them. The germline V gene has CDR1 MNHNS and CDR2 SASEGT. CDR3 length equals 14 residues.

V and J are TRBV28 and TRBJ2-2, with 11 bases aligning to TRBD1. Trimming removed 5 bases from V and 5 bases from J; junction bases left unmatched: 4. The CDR3 contains 15 residues. Germline CDR1 is MDHEN and CDR2 is SYDVKM. The CDR3 nucleotides read TGTGCCAGCAGTCGGACAGGGGGCTATACCGGGGAGCTGTTTTTT. Protein: CASSRTGGYTGELFF. The variable domain in full, completed from reference TRBV28 and TRBJ2-2, reads DVKVTQSSRYLVKRTGEKVFLECVQDMDHENMFWYRQDPGLGLRLIYFSYDVKMKEKGDIPEGYSVSREKKERFSLILESASTNQTSMYLCASSRTGGYTGELFFGEGSRLTVL.

V is TRBV7-3 and J is TRBJ1-1; possible D gene TRBD1, 6 bases. Trimming left V 5 bases short and J 1 base short, with 11 bases between. Germline CDR1 and CDR2: SGHTA and FQGTGA. CDR3 length: 14 amino acids. The CDR3 DNA reads as TGTGCCAGCAGCCCGACAGGTACGAACACTGAAGCTTTCTTT. This gives the protein CASSPTGTNTEAFF.

The V and J genes are TRBV18 and TRBJ2-7; D is undetermined. This CDR3 contains 15 residues. CDR1 and CDR2 from the germline V gene are KGHSH and LQKENI. V was pared by 5 bases and J by 7 bases, with 21 bases between. The CDR3: CASSSRAQVGGEQYF. The CDR3 DNA follows: TGTGCCAGCTCATCCCGGGCCCAGGTCGGCGGAGAGCAGTACTTC.

The chain links TRBV7-2 to TRBJ2-5, with D hard to call. This CDR3 has 13 residues. Trimming pared 0 bases from V and 5 bases from J, leaving 7 bases between. From germline, CDR1 is SGHTA and CDR2 FQGNSA. The CDR3 sequence: CASSLALRETQYF. The CDR3 DNA sequence: TGTGCCAGCAGCTTAGCGCTGAGGGAGACCCAGTACTTC.

The chain is built from TRBV19 and TRBJ1-2; 9 positions agree with TRBD1. J lost 5 bases, V lost 8 bases, and 6 bases had no gene match. Germline V gives CDR1 LNHDA, CDR2 SQIVND (reference sequence). The CDR3 has 13 amino acids. The CDR3 is CASSPTGGYGYTF. The CDR3, as DNA: TGTGCCAGTTCTCCGACAGGGGGTTATGGCTACACCTTC.

V usage is TRBV7-9 and J usage is TRBJ2-3; no clear D gene. V was pared by 4 bases and J by 1 base, with 9 bases between. The germline CDR1 and CDR2 sequences are SEHNR and FQNEAQ (reference sequence). The CDR3 length is 14 residues. The CDR3 nucleotides read TGTGCCAGCAGCTCTAGTGGGGGCACAGATACGCAGTATTTT. This codes for CASSSSGGTDTQYF.

This clone was picked up a small number of times. The CDR3 spells CASSLAYLYEQYF. The CDR3 DNA reads as TGTGCCAGCAGCTTGGCTTATCTCTACGAGCAGTACTTC. V and J are TRBV5-6 and TRBJ2-7; unclear D gene. CDR1 is SGHDT and CDR2 is YYEEEE in the germline V gene. This CDR3 is built from 13 residues. The V gene lost 0 bases and the J gene lost 3 bases, with 7 bases spanning the gap.